The T cell receptor (beta chain) under discussion was sequenced for a study of shared clonotypes between healthy human individuals. Germline values: CDR1 SEHNR, CDR2 FQNEAQ (reference sequence). The CDR3 length is 14 residues. J was trimmed by 6 bases and V by 6 bases; bases with no gene match: 7. As concerns this clone: Its antigen is not identified.

The protocol was immunoSEQ multiplex PCR, while the TCRdb copy is restricted to in-frame clones and leaves out a portion. The sample has hundreds of thousands of clones; 60% to 80% are singletons. Overall study findings and caveats: Sequencing depth was expected to influence donor clonotype sharing.

The chain links TRBV7-9 to TRBJ2-2; 7 bases align to TRBD1. The receptor comes from a woman aged 25-40 years in good health. Sequenced material: memory CD4+ T cells sorted from blood. The sample's subset: CD45RA-negative fraction. The CDR3 sequence is CASRRDRVAGELFF. The CDR3 DNA sequence: TGTGCCAGCAGGCGCGACAGGGTCGCCGGGGAGCTGTTTTTT.